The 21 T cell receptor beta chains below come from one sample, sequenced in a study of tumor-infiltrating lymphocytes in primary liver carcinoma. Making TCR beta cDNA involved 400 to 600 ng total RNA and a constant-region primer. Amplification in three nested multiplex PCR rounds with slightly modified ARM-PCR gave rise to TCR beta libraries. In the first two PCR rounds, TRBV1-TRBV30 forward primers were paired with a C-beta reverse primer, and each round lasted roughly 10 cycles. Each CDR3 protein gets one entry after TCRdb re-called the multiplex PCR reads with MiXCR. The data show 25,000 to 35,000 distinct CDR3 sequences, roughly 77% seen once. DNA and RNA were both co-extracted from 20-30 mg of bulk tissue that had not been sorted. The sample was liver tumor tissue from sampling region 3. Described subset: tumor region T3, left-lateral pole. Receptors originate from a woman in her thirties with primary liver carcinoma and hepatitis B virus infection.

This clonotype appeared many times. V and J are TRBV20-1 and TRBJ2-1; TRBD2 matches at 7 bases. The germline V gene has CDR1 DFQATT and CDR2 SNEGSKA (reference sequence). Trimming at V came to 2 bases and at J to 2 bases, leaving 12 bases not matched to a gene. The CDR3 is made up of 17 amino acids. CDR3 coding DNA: TGCAGTGCTAGAAAATCGGGGAGGGCCCCCGCCTACAATGAGCAGTTCTTC. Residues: CSARKSGRAPAYNEQFF.

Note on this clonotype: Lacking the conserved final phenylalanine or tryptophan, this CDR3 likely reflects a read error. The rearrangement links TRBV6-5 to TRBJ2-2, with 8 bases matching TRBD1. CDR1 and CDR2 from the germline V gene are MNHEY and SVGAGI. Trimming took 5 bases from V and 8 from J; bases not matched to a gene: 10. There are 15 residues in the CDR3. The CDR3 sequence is CASSLRTGFTGELFS. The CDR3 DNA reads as TGTGCCAGCAGTCTGCGGACAGGGTTCACTGGGGAGCTGTTTTCT.

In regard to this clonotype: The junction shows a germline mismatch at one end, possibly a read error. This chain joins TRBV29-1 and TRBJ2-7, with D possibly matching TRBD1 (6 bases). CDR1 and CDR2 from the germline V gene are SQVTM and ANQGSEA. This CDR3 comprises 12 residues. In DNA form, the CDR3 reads TGCCGCGCCAGGACAGTGACCTACGAACAGTACTTC. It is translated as CRARTVTYEQYF.

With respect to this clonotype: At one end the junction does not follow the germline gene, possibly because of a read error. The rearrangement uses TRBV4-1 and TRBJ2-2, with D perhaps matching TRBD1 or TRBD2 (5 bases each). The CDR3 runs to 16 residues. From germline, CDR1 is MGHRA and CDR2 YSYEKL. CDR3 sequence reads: CTSSHGALGNNGELFF. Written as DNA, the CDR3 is TGCACCAGCAGCCATGGGGCGCTCGGGAACAACGGGGAGCTGTTTTTT.

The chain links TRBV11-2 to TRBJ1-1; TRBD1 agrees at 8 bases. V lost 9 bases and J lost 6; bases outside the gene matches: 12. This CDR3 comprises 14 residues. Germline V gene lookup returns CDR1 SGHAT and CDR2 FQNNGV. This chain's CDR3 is CASRYTGGMAEAFF. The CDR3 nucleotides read TGTGCCAGTAGATACACAGGGGGGATGGCTGAAGCTTTCTTT. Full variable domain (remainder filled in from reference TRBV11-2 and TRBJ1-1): EAGVAQSPRYKIIEKRQSVAFWCNPISGHATLYWYQQILGQGPKLLIQFQNNGVVDDSQLPKDRFSAERLKGVDSTLKIQPAKLEDSAVYLCASRYTGGMAEAFFGQGTRLTVV.

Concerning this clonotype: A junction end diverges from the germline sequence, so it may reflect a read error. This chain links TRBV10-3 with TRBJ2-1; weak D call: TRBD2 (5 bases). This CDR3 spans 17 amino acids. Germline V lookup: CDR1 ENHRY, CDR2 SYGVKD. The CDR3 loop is CDISETMAVSVYNEQFF. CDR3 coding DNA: TGTGACATCAGTGAGACCATGGCGGTTAGCGTCTACAATGAGCAGTTCTTC.

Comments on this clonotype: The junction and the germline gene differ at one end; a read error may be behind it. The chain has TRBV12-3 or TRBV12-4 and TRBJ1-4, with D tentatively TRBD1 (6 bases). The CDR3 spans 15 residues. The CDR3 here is CAGSLQGQMGEKLFF. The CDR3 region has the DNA TGTGCCGGCAGTTTACAGGGACAAATGGGGGAAAAACTGTTTTTT.

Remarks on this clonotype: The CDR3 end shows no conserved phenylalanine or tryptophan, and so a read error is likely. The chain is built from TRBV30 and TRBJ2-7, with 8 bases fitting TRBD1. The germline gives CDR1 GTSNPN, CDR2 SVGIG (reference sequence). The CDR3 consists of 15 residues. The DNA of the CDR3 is TGTGCCTGGAGCCCCTACAGGGGGGCCGCCTATGAGCAGTACATC. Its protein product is CAWSPYRGAAYEQYI.

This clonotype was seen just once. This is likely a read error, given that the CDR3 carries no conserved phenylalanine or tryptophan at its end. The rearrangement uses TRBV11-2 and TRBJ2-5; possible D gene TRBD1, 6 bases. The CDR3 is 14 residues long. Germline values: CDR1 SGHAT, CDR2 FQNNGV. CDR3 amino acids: CASSLRGSQETQYL. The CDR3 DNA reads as TGTGCTAGCAGCTTGAGGGGGAGTCAAGAGACCCAGTACTTA.

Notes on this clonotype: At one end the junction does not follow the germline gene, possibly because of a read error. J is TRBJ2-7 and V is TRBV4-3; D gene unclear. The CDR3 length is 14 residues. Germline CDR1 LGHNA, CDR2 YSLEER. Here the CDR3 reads CASSHTAISNERYF. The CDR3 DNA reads TGCGCCAGTAGCCACACTGCCATTTCCAACGAGCGGTACTTC.

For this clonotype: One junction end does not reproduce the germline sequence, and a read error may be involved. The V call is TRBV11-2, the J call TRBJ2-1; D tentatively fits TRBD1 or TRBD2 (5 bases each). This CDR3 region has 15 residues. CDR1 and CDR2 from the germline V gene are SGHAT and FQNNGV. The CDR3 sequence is CACSLEGSNYNEQLF. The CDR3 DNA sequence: TGTGCCTGCAGCTTAGAGGGGTCTAATTACAATGAGCAGTTATTC. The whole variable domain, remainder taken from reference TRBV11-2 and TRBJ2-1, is EAGVAQSPRYKIIEKRQSVAFWCNPISGHATLYWYQQILGQGPKLLIQFQNNGVVDDSQLPKDRFSAERLKGVDSTLKIQPAKLEDSAVYLCACSLEGSNYNEQLFGPGTRLTVL.

DNA for the CDR3: TGTGCCAGTAGCCACGATCCCCGATTGAACACCGGGGAGCTGTTTTTT. Amino acid sequence: CASSHDPRLNTGELFF. The chain recombines TRBV11-2 with TRBJ2-2; D is unresolved. Germline CDR1 and CDR2: SGHAT and FQNNGV. CDR3 size: 16 residues. Trimming stripped 9 bases from V and 1 base from J, with 18 bases between.

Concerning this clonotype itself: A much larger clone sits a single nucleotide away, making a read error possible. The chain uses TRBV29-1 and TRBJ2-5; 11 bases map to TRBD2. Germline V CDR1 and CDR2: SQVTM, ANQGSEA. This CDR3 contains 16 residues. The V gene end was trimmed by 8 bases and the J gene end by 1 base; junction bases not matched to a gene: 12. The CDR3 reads CSIPGGTSGSQETQYF. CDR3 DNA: TGCAGCATCCCCGGCGGGACTAGCGGTTCCCAAGAGACCCAGTACTTC.

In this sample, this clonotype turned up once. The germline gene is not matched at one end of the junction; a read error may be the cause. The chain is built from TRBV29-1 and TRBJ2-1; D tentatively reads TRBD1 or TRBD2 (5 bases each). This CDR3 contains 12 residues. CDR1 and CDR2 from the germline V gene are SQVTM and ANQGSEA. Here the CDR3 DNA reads TGCAGCGCCCTAAGGGACCACAGTGAGCAGATCTTC. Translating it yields CSALRDHSEQIF.

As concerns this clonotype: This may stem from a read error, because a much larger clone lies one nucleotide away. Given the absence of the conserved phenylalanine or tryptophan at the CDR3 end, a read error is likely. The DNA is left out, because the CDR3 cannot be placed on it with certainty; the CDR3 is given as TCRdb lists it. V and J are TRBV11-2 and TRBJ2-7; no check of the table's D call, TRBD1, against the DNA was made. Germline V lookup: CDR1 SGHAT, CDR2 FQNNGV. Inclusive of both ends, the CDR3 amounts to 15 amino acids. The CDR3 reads CASSPRTGQTYEHYI.

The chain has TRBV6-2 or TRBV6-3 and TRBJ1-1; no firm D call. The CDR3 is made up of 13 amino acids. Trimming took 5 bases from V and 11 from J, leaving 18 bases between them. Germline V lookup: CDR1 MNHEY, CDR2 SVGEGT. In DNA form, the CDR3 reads TGTGCCAGCAGTCCGACACCAGTCCTAACGGCTTTCTTT. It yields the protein CASSPTPVLTAFF.

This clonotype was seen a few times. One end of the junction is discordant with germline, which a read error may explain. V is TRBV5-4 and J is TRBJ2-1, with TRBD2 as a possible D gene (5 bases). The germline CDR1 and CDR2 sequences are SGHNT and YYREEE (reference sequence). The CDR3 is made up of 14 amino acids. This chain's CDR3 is CASSGSSSYNGQFF. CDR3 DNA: TGTGCCAGCAGCGGGAGTAGCTCCTACAATGGGCAGTTCTTC.

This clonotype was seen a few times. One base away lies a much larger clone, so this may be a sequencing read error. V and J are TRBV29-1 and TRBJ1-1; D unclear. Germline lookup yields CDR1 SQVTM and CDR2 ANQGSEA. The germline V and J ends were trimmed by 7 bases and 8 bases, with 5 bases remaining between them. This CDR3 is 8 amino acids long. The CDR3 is CSAREAFF. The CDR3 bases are TGCAGCGCAAGAGAAGCTTTCTTT.

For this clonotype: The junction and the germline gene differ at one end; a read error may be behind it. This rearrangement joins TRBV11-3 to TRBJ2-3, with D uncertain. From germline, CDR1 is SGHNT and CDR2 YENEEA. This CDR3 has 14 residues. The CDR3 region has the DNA TGTGCAAGCAGCTTCCGGACGGGCACAGATATGCAGTATTTC. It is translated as CASSFRTGTDMQYF.

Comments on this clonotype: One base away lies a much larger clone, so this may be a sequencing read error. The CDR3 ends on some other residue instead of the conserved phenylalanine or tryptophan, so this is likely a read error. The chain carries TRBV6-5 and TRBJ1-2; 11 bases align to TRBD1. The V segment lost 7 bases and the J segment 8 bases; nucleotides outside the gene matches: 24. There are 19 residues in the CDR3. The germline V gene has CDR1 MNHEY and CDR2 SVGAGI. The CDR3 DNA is TGTGCCAGCACTGCAAAATCCCCGGGACAGGGGGATCCCTTGGAGGGCTACACCCTC. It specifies CASTAKSPGQGDPLEGYTL.

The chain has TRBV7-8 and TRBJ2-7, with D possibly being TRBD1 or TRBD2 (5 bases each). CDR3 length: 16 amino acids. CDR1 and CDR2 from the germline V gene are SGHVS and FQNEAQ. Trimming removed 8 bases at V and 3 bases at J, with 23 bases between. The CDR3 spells CASCAPRGLALYEQYF. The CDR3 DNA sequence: TGTGCCAGCTGCGCCCCCCGGGGCCTTGCCCTCTACGAGCAGTACTTC.